The 7 T cell receptor beta chains below come from one sample, sequenced in a study of post-analysis software for immune sequencing data. Notes on the study in general: Controls had lower frequencies than patients of about 5 TRBV segments, which included TRBV5-6, TRBV5-1 and TRBV20-1.

These receptors' antigens are unknown. TCR beta cDNA libraries included unique molecular identifiers. TCRdb fed the PCR reads into MiXCR, producing one record per CDR3 protein. The sample lists over 700,000 distinct CDR3 sequences; roughly 27% were seen once. Sequenced: blood. These receptors all come from a girl between 5 and 17 years old with multiple sclerosis.

This clonotype was found once. V and J are TRBV4-1 and TRBJ2-5; 12 bases align to TRBD2. Germline CDR1 MGHRA, CDR2 YSYEKL. The CDR3 contains 15 residues. The trim removed 4 bases at V and 5 bases at J, leaving 5 bases unmatched. CDR3 in DNA: TGCGCCAGCAGCCCCCTAGCGGGGGGGGTGGAGACCCAGTACTTC. Translated: CASSPLAGGVETQYF.

V and J are TRBV5-6 and TRBJ1-6; no clear D. V was pared by 1 base and J by 7 bases, with 9 bases between. The germline V gene has CDR1 SGHDT and CDR2 YYEEEE. CDR3 length: 14 amino acids. CDR3 in DNA: TGTGCCAGCAGCTTGAGGCCAGCCAATTCACCCCTCCACTTT. It codes for CASSLRPANSPLHF.

The V call is TRBV7-2, the J call TRBJ1-5; D gene uncertain. Germline-derived CDR1 and CDR2 are SGHTA and FQGNSA. Trimming removed 0 bases at V and 6 bases at J, with 12 bases between. The CDR3 sequence is 15 residues long. The CDR3 here is CASSLAGLDLQPQHF. CDR3 sequence (DNA): TGTGCCAGCAGCTTAGCAGGGTTGGATCTTCAGCCCCAGCATTTT.

This chain links TRBV27 with TRBJ1-2; D perhaps matches TRBD1 (5 bases). The length of the CDR3 is 14 residues. Germline CDR1 reads MNHEY; CDR2 reads SMNVEV (reference sequence). V was trimmed by 2 bases and J by 6 bases, leaving 13 bases between them. The CDR3 protein is CASSLRGLGHGYTF. CDR3 sequence (DNA): TGTGCCAGCAGTTTACGGGGCCTAGGCCATGGCTACACCTTC.

The chain joins TRBV29-1 to TRBJ2-5, with D possibly TRBD1 on 6 matching bases. CDR3 size: 11 residues. Trimming took 7 bases from V and 5 from J, leaving 11 bases between them. Germline CDR1 is SQVTM and CDR2 is ANQGSEA. CDR3 region: CSGQVGETQYF. The CDR3 coding sequence is TGCAGCGGACAGGTAGGGGAGACCCAGTACTTC.

V usage is TRBV10-3 and J usage is TRBJ1-5; maybe TRBD1 (5 bases). The CDR3 totals 14 residues. V shed 3 bases and J shed 7 bases, with 13 bases lying between them. In germline, CDR1 is ENHRY, CDR2 SYGVKD. In nucleotides, the CDR3 is TGTGCCATCAGTGACCAGGGTGAAGGCCAGCCCCAGCATTTT. Translation gives CAISDQGEGQPQHF.

This clonotype was detected only a few times. This rearrangement joins TRBV9 to TRBJ2-5; D is uncertain. V lost 0 bases and J 1 base, leaving 7 bases between the germline ends. The CDR3 is 14 residues long. Germline lookup yields CDR1 SGDLS and CDR2 YYNGEE. CDR3 in DNA: TGTGCCAGCAGCGTAGATTACAGCCAAGAGACCCAGTACTTC. Translation gives CASSVDYSQETQYF.